The 26 T cell receptor beta chains below were found in one sample sequenced in a study of cytomegalovirus exposure and HLA in healthy donors. Researchers ran the PCR with 60 Vbeta and 13 Jbeta primers. TCRdb's copy holds only in-frame clones and misses some; the assay was immunoSEQ multiplex PCR. Of around 150,000 clones listed, about three quarters were seen once; the top ten hold 0.98%. What was sequenced was PBMCs. These receptors were collected from a woman between 45 and 60 years old in good health and CMV-seropositive.

The rearrangement joins TRBV9 to TRBJ2-3; TRBD2 matches 7 bases. The CDR3 spans 15 residues. The junction had 6 bases not matched to a gene; V was cut back by 0 bases and J by 5 bases. The germline V gene encodes CDR1 SGDLS and CDR2 YYNGEE. The CDR3 sequence: CASSVGREVLDTQYF. CDR3 sequence (DNA): TGTGCCAGCAGCGTAGGTCGGGAGGTTTTAGATACGCAGTATTTT.

The chain joins TRBV19 to TRBJ2-1; a possible D gene is TRBD2 (7 bases). V lost 5 bases and J lost 4, with 12 bases in between. Germline CDR1 and CDR2: LNHDA and SQIVND (reference sequence). The CDR3 sequence is 14 residues long. The CDR3 region is CASSWGGQYNEQFF. The CDR3 DNA follows: TGTGCCAGTAGTTGGGGGGGGCAGTACAATGAGCAGTTCTTC.

A few counts support this clone. V is TRBV14 and J is TRBJ2-2; perhaps TRBD1 as D (6 bases). This CDR3 region has 16 residues. Germline V gene sequence: CDR1 SGHDN, CDR2 FVKESK. V shed 2 bases and J shed 6 bases, with 16 bases lying between them. In DNA form, the CDR3 reads TGTGCCAGCAGCCAATCGTTAGGGGGTTCCCCCGGGGAGCTGTTTTTT. Translation: CASSQSLGGSPGELFF.

This chain uses TRBV4-1 with TRBJ2-2, with TRBD1 identical over 9 bases. This CDR3 region has 16 residues. V lost 4 bases, J lost 4 bases, and 7 bases stayed unmatched. Germline V gene data show CDR1 as MGHRA and CDR2 as YSYEKL. CDR3 in DNA: TGCGCCAGCAGCCTGGACAGGGGTGACGCCACCGGGGAGCTGTTTTTT. It encodes CASSLDRGDATGELFF.

The V and J genes are TRBV5-1 and TRBJ2-3; perhaps TRBD1 as D (7 bases). Trimming stripped 3 bases from V and 9 bases from J, with 17 bases between. This CDR3 is built from 14 residues. Germline V CDR1 and CDR2: SGHRS, YFSETQ. In DNA, the CDR3 is TGCGCCAGCAGCTCTTTGGACGCGGGACAGACGCAGTATTTT. It encodes CASSSLDAGQTQYF.

V and J are TRBV4-1 and TRBJ2-1; 10 bases align to TRBD2. V gave up 4 bases and J gave up 7 bases; unmatched junction bases: 7. In germline, CDR1 is MGHRA, CDR2 YSYEKL. CDR3 length: 15 amino acids. Here the CDR3 reads CASSPSGRALNEQFF. The CDR3, as DNA: TGCGCCAGCAGCCCCAGCGGGAGGGCTTTGAATGAGCAGTTCTTC.

The chain uses TRBV10-3 and TRBJ2-5; 7 bases are shared with TRBD1. V was pared by 2 bases and J by 4 bases, with 10 bases of the junction left unmatched. The CDR3 covers 16 residues. The germline CDR1 and CDR2 sequences are ENHRY and SYGVKD. The CDR3 bases are TGTGCCATCAGTGAGATCAGGGGGTATGGGGCAGAGACCCAGTACTTC. It is translated as CAISEIRGYGAETQYF.

DNA for the CDR3: TGTGCCAGCAGCCGCCAAACATACACAGATACGCAGTATTTT. It codes for CASSRQTYTDTQYF. V gene TRBV6-5 combines with J gene TRBJ2-3, with D unresolved. The germline gives CDR1 MNHEY, CDR2 SVGAGI. With 6 bases removed from V and 2 bases from J, the gap between germline ends came to 12 bases. The CDR3 sequence is 14 residues long.

This chain links TRBV7-2 with TRBJ1-2; D may be TRBD1 (5 bases). CDR1 and CDR2 (germline): SGHTA, FQGNSA. The CDR3 length is 15 residues. Between the trimmed V and J ends, which lost 5 bases and 4 bases, there was a span of 17 bases. CDR3 sequence (DNA): TGTGCCAGCAGCACCCGGGTGTTAAGGGGCTATGGCTACACCTTC. It translates to CASSTRVLRGYGYTF.

The chain has TRBV7-2 and TRBJ2-5; 10 nucleotides match TRBD2. The CDR3 sequence is 16 residues long. V lost 6 bases and J lost 5; bases outside the gene matches: 12. CDR1 SGHTA and CDR2 FQGNSA come from the germline V gene. CDR3 amino acids: CASRERASGSWETQYF. The DNA of the CDR3 is TGTGCCAGCAGGGAAAGGGCTAGCGGGAGTTGGGAGACCCAGTACTTC. The entire variable domain, with the rest obtained from reference TRBV7-2 and TRBJ2-5, is as follows: GAGVSQSPSNKVTEKGKDVELRCDPISGHTALYWYRQSLGQGLEFLIYFQGNSAPDKSGLPSDRFSAERTGGSVSTLTIQRTQQEDSAVYLCASRERASGSWETQYFGPGTRLLVL.

For this clone: The identical CDR3 is also encoded by other nucleotide sequences in the sample. The V and J genes are TRBV19 and TRBJ1-5; 9 bases match TRBD1. Trimming cost V 5 bases and J 4 bases; bases outside gene matches: 6. The length of the CDR3 is 15 residues. The germline V gene encodes CDR1 LNHDA and CDR2 SQIVND (reference sequence). CDR3 in amino acids: CASSPTGGGNQPQHF. CDR3 sequence (DNA): TGTGCCAGTAGTCCGACAGGGGGAGGGAATCAGCCCCAGCATTTT.

The genes are TRBV7-9 and TRBJ2-1, with 13 bases aligning to TRBD2. The CDR3 has 16 residues. With 5 bases clipped from V and 2 bases from J, the junction kept 3 bases outside the gene matches. Germline-derived CDR1 and CDR2 are SEHNR and FQNEAQ (reference sequence). DNA of the CDR3: TGTGCCAGCAGCCCGGGACTAGCGGGGACCTACAATGAGCAGTTCTTC. It specifies CASSPGLAGTYNEQFF.

The chain recombines TRBV2 with TRBJ1-4, with 8 bases fitting TRBD1. CDR1 is SNHLY and CDR2 is FYNNEI in the germline V gene. V was clipped by 5 bases and J by 5 bases; unmatched bases: 4. The CDR3 runs 14 residues. CDR3 in amino acids: CASSRQGLNEKLFF. CDR3 coding DNA: TGTGCCAGCAGTCGACAGGGGTTGAATGAAAAACTGTTTTTT.

J is TRBJ1-6 and V is TRBV28, with D possibly TRBD1 on 6 matching bases. CDR1 is MDHEN and CDR2 is SYDVKM in the germline V gene. CDR3 length: 17 residues. Trimming stripped 6 bases from V and 5 bases from J, with 20 bases between. The CDR3, as DNA: TGTGCCAGCAGGCAACCGGGCCAAGGGGGAGATAATTCACCCCTCCACTTT. It codes for CASRQPGQGGDNSPLHF.

The count of this clone is one. This rearrangement joins TRBV6-5 to TRBJ1-1, with unresolved D. V shed 6 bases and J shed 7 bases, with 15 bases lying between them. The CDR3 is 13 amino acids. Germline V gene lookup returns CDR1 MNHEY and CDR2 SVGAGI. Here the CDR3 reads CASSTGYRGEAFF. The CDR3 coding sequence is TGTGCCAGCAGCACCGGGTACCGGGGTGAAGCTTTCTTT.

The chain recombines TRBV2 with TRBJ2-5; a weak D match, TRBD2 (5 bases). Trimming pared 7 bases from V and 0 bases from J, leaving 6 bases between. This CDR3 is 12 amino acids long. Germline CDR1 is SNHLY and CDR2 is FYNNEI. Here the CDR3 DNA reads TGTGCCAGCAACGGGGACCAAGAGACCCAGTACTTC. Encoded protein: CASNGDQETQYF.

The chain employs TRBV10-3 and TRBJ2-2; 9 nucleotides line up with TRBD1. Losses at the gene ends were 10 bases for V and 1 base for J; bases not matched to a gene: 4. The CDR3 runs 14 residues. Germline lookup yields CDR1 ENHRY and CDR2 SYGVKD. CDR3 nucleotide sequence: TGTGCCACCATGGGACAGGGGAACACCGGGGAGCTGTTTTTT. Amino acid sequence: CATMGQGNTGELFF.

The chain couples TRBV15 to TRBJ1-2; tentative D call: TRBD1 (6 bases). The V gene's germline CDR1 is LNHNV and CDR2 YYDKDF (reference sequence). The CDR3 runs to 13 residues. Trimming left V 1 base short and J 8 bases short, with 11 bases between. CDR3 loop: CATSRAYRVGYTF. The CDR3 region has the DNA TGTGCCACCAGCAGAGCTTACAGGGTCGGCTACACCTTC.

This chain connects TRBV4-1 to TRBJ1-2; a possible D gene is TRBD1 (6 bases). Germline CDR1 and CDR2: MGHRA and YSYEKL. The CDR3 runs 16 residues. Trimming pared 4 bases from V and 0 bases from J, leaving 15 bases between. This chain's CDR3 is CASSPIYRETNYGYTF. The DNA for the CDR3 is TGCGCCAGCAGCCCAATCTACAGGGAGACTAACTATGGCTACACCTTC.

This sequence joins TRBV11-2 and TRBJ1-2, with 7 nucleotides matching TRBD1. V lost 5 bases to trimming and J lost 2 bases; unmatched junction nucleotides: 8. The CDR3 is made up of 15 amino acids. Germline CDR1 and CDR2: SGHAT and FQNNGV. CDR3 sequence (DNA): TGTGCCAGCAGCCGAATCAGGACAGGCAACTATGGCTACACCTTC. Residues: CASSRIRTGNYGYTF.

The CDR3 DNA follows: TGTGCCAGCAGCTCGGGACAGGCCCGTTTCACAGATACGCAGTATTTT. Translating it yields CASSSGQARFTDTQYF. The chain recombines TRBV7-9 with TRBJ2-3; TRBD1 agrees at 8 bases. CDR3 length: 16 residues. Trimming removed 4 bases from V and 2 bases from J; junction bases left unmatched: 8. CDR1 and CDR2 from the germline V gene are SEHNR and FQNEAQ (reference sequence).

V gene TRBV7-9 combines with J gene TRBJ1-2; TRBD1 might be the D (6 bases). The CDR3 has 15 amino acids. The V gene's germline CDR1 is SEHNR and CDR2 FQNEAQ (reference sequence). Deletions cut 5 bases from V and 8 bases from J, with 21 bases between. Here the CDR3 DNA reads TGTGCCAGCAGCCCAAACCAAATAACGGACAGAGGCTACACCTTC. Translating gives CASSPNQITDRGYTF.

This sequence joins TRBV30 and TRBJ2-3; 8 bases map to TRBD2. Trimming took 0 bases from V and 2 from J; bases not matched to a gene: 1. Germline assignment: CDR1 GTSNPN and CDR2 SVGIG (reference sequence). The CDR3 runs 14 residues. The CDR3 nucleotides read TGTGCCTGGAGTGTCGGGGGGGCCACAGATACGCAGTATTTT. It encodes CAWSVGGATDTQYF.

The sample holds one count of this clone. V is TRBV6-5 and J is TRBJ1-1, with 10 bases aligning to TRBD1. The trim removed 3 bases at V and 7 bases at J, leaving 5 bases unmatched. This CDR3 is 14 amino acids long. The V gene's germline CDR1 is MNHEY and CDR2 SVGAGI. CDR3 sequence: CASSYGTGAHEAFF. CDR3 DNA: TGTGCCAGCAGTTATGGGACAGGGGCCCATGAAGCTTTCTTT.

V usage is TRBV18 and J usage is TRBJ2-5; D perhaps matches TRBD2 (5 bases). V dropped 6 bases and J dropped 2 bases, with 10 bases sitting between them. Germline-derived CDR1 and CDR2 are KGHSH and LQKENI. The CDR3 totals 13 residues. CDR3 loop: CASSGGGQETQYF. CDR3 DNA: TGTGCCAGCTCCGGAGGAGGACAAGAGACCCAGTACTTC.

There are many counts of this clone. V gene TRBV7-9 combines with J gene TRBJ2-1; D is unresolved. The CDR3 is 15 residues long. Trimming left V 5 bases short and J 0 bases short, with 11 bases between. CDR1 is SEHNR and CDR2 is FQNEAQ in the germline V gene (reference sequence). In DNA form, the CDR3 reads TGTGCCAGCAGCGAACAGACGAGCTCCTACAATGAGCAGTTCTTC. This translates into CASSEQTSSYNEQFF.